This T cell receptor (beta chain) was found in a study of tumor-infiltrating lymphocytes in primary liver carcinoma (dated by TCRdb to between 2016 and 2019). Some background on the complete study: Between late 2015 and early 2016, a handful of patients in China with histopathologically diagnosed primary liver carcinoma had their tumors surgically resected. High reproducibility was observed for the technical replicate repertoires, with mean shared-clone rates around 0.9 and correlation coefficients above 0.98. The five patients, three men and two women aged 30 to 69 years, had hepatocellular carcinoma (four) or combined HCC and intrahepatic cholangiocarcinoma (one). Samples yielded roughly 3.65 to 7.5 million productive TCRbeta reads; read depth did not differ significantly between tissue types. TCRbeta repertoire sequencing covered approximately 35 specimens from 5 patients: approximately 25 tumor regions, 5 adjacent noncancerous liver tissues and 5 peripheral blood samples. Across five regions of each liver tumor, along with adjacent normal tissue and blood, the study brought together TCRbeta repertoire sequencing, expression microarrays and whole-exome sequencing. Tumors of the five patients were stage T1-T3 N0M0 with maximum diameters of about 4.2 to 10 cm.

Between the V and J ends, shortened by 1 base and 9 bases respectively, the junction contains 7 bases. Including cysteine and phenylalanine, the CDR3 has 12 amino acids. Of the read, only the CDR3 DNA is kept; its 36 bases are in frame from base 1. As encoded in the germline V gene, CDR1 is MGHRA while CDR2 is YSYEKL. The full study reports these points: Because the samples were bulk and unsorted, CD4+ and CD8+ T cell repertoires could not be compared. Repertoire overlap was higher between tumor regions (mean about 35%) than tumor-adjacent (approximately 17%) or tumor-blood (approximately 15%) pairs, consistent with antigen-driven expansion. The top 250 clones made up a significantly larger repertoire fraction in tumors than in blood (p = 0.039). Only the TCR beta chain was sequenced, which likely underestimates true repertoire diversity because unpaired alpha chains were not captured. With just a handful of patients in the study, the authors point out that the findings should be validated in a larger study.

This clonotype was seen a handful of times. There is no known antigen for this receptor. Per-base qualities were not stored, and no clone one base away is much larger. A constant-region primer and ProtoScript II reverse transcriptase were used to reverse-transcribe TCRbeta-specific cDNA from roughly 500 ng total RNA. Construction of the TCRbeta libraries relied on three nested rounds of multiplex PCR, following a slightly modified ARM-PCR procedure. Each of the first two PCR rounds ran for roughly 9 cycles and used multiplex TRBV1-TRBV30 forward primers together with a Cbeta reverse primer. Sample barcodes and Illumina adapters were attached in a final 25-cycle PCR using Deep VentR polymerase. Before sequencing, amplicons of 200-500 bp were gel-purified using a QIAquick gel extraction kit. An Illumina HiSeq 2500 was used to sequence the TCRbeta amplicons with 250-bp paired-end reads. The study's own analysis went as follows. To recover full CDR3 sequences, reads were quality-trimmed using Trimmomatic v0.33 and paired reads were then merged using FLASH v1.2.11. MiGEC v1.2.1b assigned V, D and J germline segments to the rearranged TCRbeta sequences. Clonotype statistics, along with Shannon-Wiener diversity indices, were calculated using VDJtools v1.0.0. Except for diversity analysis, only each sample's 250 most abundant clonotypes were used in subsequent analyses to reduce sampling bias. The raw public reads went through TCRdb reprocessing: fastp at Q25, MiXCR clone calling, in-frame beta chains kept. Rows with a matching CDR3 protein are joined into one entry that keeps the most common DNA and genes. The V and J calls follow TCRdb's processing rather than the paper's. This sample comprises 250,000 to 350,000 distinct CDR3 sequences, 50% to 75% of them detected only once. The ten largest clones represent 15% to 20% of the sample.

Blood RNA was extracted from unsorted whole blood using TRIzol reagent, and germline DNA was obtained with the DNeasy Blood & Tissue kit. Chronic HBV infection was present in the patients, and the patients were treatment-naive at sampling. Before surgery, 3 to 5 milliliters of peripheral blood were collected into K2EDTA tubes. The V and J segments used are TRBV4-1 and TRBJ1-3; the D gene lacks a confident call. Specimen: peripheral blood. The source is a woman aged 30 to 39 with primary liver carcinoma and hepatitis B virus infection. The sequence in DNA is TGCGCCAGCAGCCAAGCGCGAGGCACCATATATTTT. This encodes CASSQARGTIYF.